This is a list of T cell receptor beta chains from one sample in a study of glioma-infiltrating T cells after dendritic cell vaccination. Repertoires were generated with immunoSEQ multiplex PCR, while TCRdb's copy carries only in-frame clones and drops some. This sample yields around 100,000 clones, of which roughly four fifths are seen a single time; less than 7.5% belongs to the top ten. Sequenced material: blood, taken after dendritic cell vaccination. Source of these receptors: a human donor with glioblastoma. Each CDR3 is given with its conserved first and last residue. The D gene is left open where the match is weak. The size entry is marked missing in some rows and otherwise reads once, few, many or a size class.

>-|TRBV2|TRBJ2-7|13|TRBD1
TGTGCCAGCCACCGGGACAGGGGGTACGAGCAGTACTTC
CASHRDRGYEQYF
>few|TRBV29-1|TRBJ2-4|14|-
TGCAGCGTTGAAGACCAGACCGGGGGAAACATTCAGTACTTC
CSVEDQTGGNIQYF
>once|TRBV18|TRBJ2-7|14|-
TGTGCCAGCTCACCCTCGACAGTCTCCTACGAGCAGTACTTC
CASSPSTVSYEQYF
>-|TRBV5-6|TRBJ2-7|15|-
TGTGCCAGCAGCCCAACGCCCGGGATCTCCTACGAGCAGTACTTC
CASSPTPGISYEQYF
>-|TRBV5-1|TRBJ2-3|15|TRBD2
TGCGCCAGCAGCTTCGGGGGGGTGCTCACAGATACGCAGTATTTT
CASSFGGVLTDTQYF
>-|TRBV5-4|TRBJ2-3|16|TRBD2
TGTGCCAGCAGCTTGATTGCTAGCGGGGGGACAGATACGCAGTATTTT
CASSLIASGGTDTQYF
>-|TRBV7-9|TRBJ1-5|17|-
TGTGCCAGCAGCTTAGCGGAGGGGGAGGGGAGCAATCAGCCCCAGCATTTT
CASSLAEGEGSNQPQHF
>-|TRBV5-6|TRBJ1-5|16|-
TGTGCCAGCAGCTTGGCGCAGGGCGGATGGAATCAGCCCCAGCATTTT
CASSLAQGGWNQPQHF
>-|TRBV4-1|TRBJ1-1|14|-
TGCGCCAGCAGCCAATACGGAGGGAACACTGAAGCTTTCTTT
CASSQYGGNTEAFF
>-|TRBV2|TRBJ2-6|15|-
TGTGCCAGCAGTGCATCAGGGTCTGGGGCCAACGTCCTGACTTTC
CASSASGSGANVLTF
>-|TRBV2|TRBJ2-2|13|-
TGTGCCAGCATGAGGCTCGGGGCCGGGGAGCTGTTTTTT
CASMRLGAGELFF
>-|TRBV10-3|TRBJ2-3|16|-
TGTGCCATCAGTGATTCACAGGCTACCATCACAGATACGCAGTATTTT
CAISDSQATITDTQYF
>-|TRBV5-1|TRBJ2-3|16|TRBD2
TGCGCCAGCAGCGGGGGACTAGCGGGCGGCACAGATACGCAGTATTTT
CASSGGLAGGTDTQYF
>-|TRBV10-3|TRBJ2-1|13|-
TGTGCCAGCAGCCGCGGGTCGTACAATGAGCAGTTCTTC
CASSRGSYNEQFF
>-|TRBV5-1|TRBJ1-5|17|-
TGCGCCAGCAGCCCGGAGGGGGGGGCGCGAAGCAATCAGCCCCAGCATTTT
CASSPEGGARSNQPQHF
>-|TRBV7-8|TRBJ2-3|15|TRBD2
TGTGCCAGCACCTGGACTAGCGGGGGGGTTGATACGCAGTATTTT
CASTWTSGGVDTQYF
>-|TRBV28|TRBJ1-1|12|-
-
CASSSSSGKAFF
>-|TRBV5-1|TRBJ1-1|15|-
TGCGCCAGCAGCTTGGCCCCAGGGTTTGGTACTGAAGCTTTCTTT
CASSLAPGFGTEAFF
>-|TRBV5-4|TRBJ1-2|14|-
TGTGCCAGCAGCTTGGGTGACACCCGTGGGGGCTACACCTTC
CASSLGDTRGGYTF
>-|TRBV25-1|TRBJ2-5|17|-
TGTGCCAGCAGTGAAGATTGGCGGGGAAAGGTCGAGGAGACCCAGTACTTC
CASSEDWRGKVEETQYF
>-|TRBV15|TRBJ1-4|13|-
TGTGCCACCTCCCCGCGGATAAATGAAAAACTGTTTTTT
CATSPRINEKLFF
>-|TRBV2|TRBJ1-3|13|-
TGTGCCAGCAGTGTTGAGGTTGGAAACACCATATATTTT
CASSVEVGNTIYF
>-|TRBV27|TRBJ2-7|14|-
TGTGCCAGCAGTTTATTGTGGGGGGGCCTCGAGCAGTACTTC
CASSLLWGGLEQYF
>-|TRBV6-1|TRBJ2-4|16|-
TGTGCCAGCAGTGAAACACACAGCCTAGCCAAAAACATTCAGTACTTC
CASSETHSLAKNIQYF
>-|TRBV11-2|TRBJ2-1|15|TRBD2
TGTGCCAGCAGCTTCGGGAGGCAGGAACGGGGTGAGCAGTTCTTC
CASSFGRQERGEQFF
>-|TRBV6-5|TRBJ2-7|15|TRBD1
TGTGCCAGCAGTTACTCGGCTCAGGGGGCAAGCGAGCAGTACTTC
CASSYSAQGASEQYF
>-|TRBV5-1|TRBJ1-1|12|-
TGCGCCAGCAGCTTGGTTAGGGGTGAAGCTTTCTTT
CASSLVRGEAFF
>-|TRBV19|TRBJ1-1|13|-
TGTGCCAGTAGGGCAGGGGCTCGGACTGAAGCTTTCTTT
CASRAGARTEAFF
>-|TRBV9|TRBJ2-1|17|-
TGTGCCAGCAGCTCAACGCTGGACTCCTACTCTGGGGATGAGCAGTTCTTC
CASSSTLDSYSGDEQFF
>-|TRBV7-2|TRBJ2-1|16|TRBD2
TGTGCCAGCAGCCCTGGGACTAGCGGGGGGGTAATGCCGCAGTTCTTC
CASSPGTSGGVMPQFF
>-|TRBV15|TRBJ1-2|14|TRBD1
TGTGCCACCAGCAGGACCACAGGGGTCTATGGCTACACCTTC
CATSRTTGVYGYTF
>-|TRBV19|TRBJ2-2|15|TRBD2
TGTGCCAGTAGTAGGCGGGGGATTAACACCGGGGAGCTGTTTTTT
CASSRRGINTGELFF
>-|TRBV7-6|TRBJ2-7|17|-
TGTGCCAGCAGCTTAGGTAAAGGGGACACCCCTCCCTACGAGCAGTACTTC
CASSLGKGDTPPYEQYF
>-|TRBV2|TRBJ1-5|16|-
TGTGCCAGCAGTGAGAACGATGTCCAGTTTAATCAGCCCCAGCATTTT
CASSENDVQFNQPQHF
>few|TRBV19|TRBJ1-1|15|-
TGTGCCAGTAGTATTCGTTGGGGCCTGAACACTGAAGCTTTCTTT
CASSIRWGLNTEAFF
>-|TRBV4-1|TRBJ2-7|20|-
TGCGCCAGCAGCCAAGAAAGTGTGATAGGGGGGGGCCGAAGCTCCTACGAGCAGTACTTC
CASSQESVIGGGRSSYEQYF